A selection of T cell receptor beta chains follows, all from one sample in a study of blood T cells in healthy people across ages. TCRdb fed the 5' RACE reads into MiXCR, producing one record per CDR3 protein. The sample yields roughly 800,000 distinct CDR3 sequences, about 62% seen once. Sequencing was done on a sample of blood. The receptors were gathered from a man aged 25-40 years in good health. Both conserved end residues are part of each CDR3. The D gene is left open where the match is weak. The size of a clone is reported for some rows only, either as once, few or many, or as a class for expanded clones.

clone size | J gene | D gene | V gene | CDR3 protein | CDR3 DNA
- | TRBJ1-2 | - | TRBV6-1 | CASSERQGSDGYTF | TGTGCCAGCAGTGAAAGGCAAGGTAGCGATGGCTACACCTTC
- | TRBJ1-6 | - | TRBV14 | CASSGTQNSPLHF | TGTGCCAGCAGCGGGACACAGAATTCACCCCTCCACTTT
few | TRBJ2-3 | - | TRBV6-4 | CASSDRDRDTQYF | TGTGCCAGCAGTGACCGAGATCGGGATACGCAGTATTTT
- | TRBJ2-7 | TRBD2 | TRBV18 | CASRGLAGGFSYEQYF | TGTGCCAGTCGTGGACTAGCGGGGGGCTTCTCCTACGAGCAGTACTTC
- | TRBJ2-3 | TRBD2 | TRBV29-1 | CSVQGGLRGRVADTQYF | TGCAGCGTTCAGGGAGGGTTGAGGGGCCGAGTGGCAGATACGCAGTATTTT
- | TRBJ2-4 | TRBD2 | TRBV7-2 | CASSHEGTSGREQYF | TGTGCCAGCAGCCACGAAGGGACTAGCGGGAGGGAGCAGTACTTC
- | TRBJ2-1 | - | TRBV2 | CAGSPTGYNEQFF | TGTGCCGGCAGTCCGACAGGCTACAATGAGCAGTTCTTC
few | TRBJ2-7 | - | TRBV10-3 | CAISEPGTYEQYF | TGTGCCATCAGTGAGCCGGGTACCTACGAGCAGTACTTC
once | TRBJ1-5 | - | TRBV4-1 | CASSPVSGTLTNQPQHF | TGCGCCAGCAGCCCCGTCTCAGGGACACTCACCAATCAGCCCCAGCATTTT
- | TRBJ2-7 | TRBD1 | TRBV10-3 | CAIMDRGYEQYF | TGTGCCATCATGGACAGGGGCTACGAGCAGTACTTC
- | TRBJ2-1 | TRBD2 | TRBV12-5 | CASAPGGFSYNEQFF | TGTGCTAGTGCCCCGGGGGGGTTCTCCTACAATGAGCAGTTCTTC
- | TRBJ1-6 | - | TRBV6-1 | CASSESRNPGQLYNSPLHF | TGTGCCAGCAGTGAGTCCCGGAACCCGGGACAACTCTATAATTCACCCCTCCACTTT
- | TRBJ2-1 | - | TRBV5-4 | CASSKLDLDEQFF | TGTGCCAGCAGCAAGCTGGACCTGGATGAGCAGTTCTTC
- | TRBJ1-1 | - | TRBV7-6 | CASSQKNTEAFF | TGTGCCAGCAGCCAAAAGAACACTGAAGCTTTCTTT
- | TRBJ2-1 | - | TRBV2 | CASRDARGSYNEQFF | TGTGCCAGCAGAGATGCCAGGGGCTCCTACAATGAGCAGTTCTTC
few | TRBJ2-1 | - | TRBV7-2 | CASSQGHYEQFF | TGTGCCAGCAGCCAAGGGCATTATGAGCAGTTCTTC
- | TRBJ2-3 | TRBD2 | TRBV29-1 | CSVLHSGRGDTQYF | TGCAGCGTTCTTCATAGCGGGAGGGGGGATACGCAGTATTTT
- | TRBJ1-6 | TRBD1 | TRBV10-3 | CAIRPGQTNSPLHF | TGTGCCATCAGACCGGGACAGACTAATTCACCCCTCCACTTT
few | TRBJ2-7 | - | TRBV3-1 | CASSQVSEGSIYEQYF | TGTGCCAGCAGCCAAGTAAGCGAGGGGTCGATCTACGAGCAGTACTTC
few | TRBJ2-5 | TRBD2 | TRBV27 | CATASGSSTQYF | TGTGCCACCGCTAGCGGGAGTAGCACCCAGTACTTC
- | TRBJ1-4 | TRBD1 | TRBV28 | CASTGQGWGKLFF | TGTGCCAGCACAGGACAGGGCTGGGGAAAACTGTTTTTT
- | TRBJ1-1 | TRBD1 | TRBV18 | CASSSRGTGRPTEAFF | TGTGCCAGCTCATCGCGAGGGACAGGGAGGCCCACTGAAGCTTTCTTT
- | TRBJ2-5 | TRBD2 | TRBV7-2 | CASSRTTPGIGEGATQYF | TGTGCCAGCAGCCGGACGACCCCGGGTATCGGGGAGGGAGCGACCCAGTACTTC
- | TRBJ2-3 | - | TRBV6-6 | CASKGDTQYF | TGTGCCAGCAAGGGAGATACGCAGTATTTT
- | TRBJ1-2 | - | TRBV15 | CATSPRQDPRGYTF | TGTGCCACCAGCCCGCGTCAGGACCCTCGAGGCTACACCTTC
- | TRBJ2-1 | - | TRBV15 | CATGAARGEQFF | TGTGCCACTGGCGCAGCTAGGGGTGAGCAGTTCTTC
- | TRBJ2-3 | - | TRBV20-1 | CSARRFGRMSADTQYF | TGCAGTGCTAGGAGGTTTGGCAGGATGAGCGCAGATACGCAGTATTTT
- | TRBJ1-2 | - | TRBV5-1 | CASSFGELSYGYTF | TGCGCCAGCAGCTTTGGGGAGTTATCCTATGGCTACACCTTC
- | TRBJ2-1 | TRBD1 | TRBV2 | CASRRDREWNEQFF | TGTGCCAGCAGGCGGGACAGGGAGTGGAATGAGCAGTTCTTC
few | TRBJ2-6 | - | TRBV10-3 | CAISVWVHTSGANVLTF | TGTGCCATCAGTGTTTGGGTTCACACGTCTGGGGCCAACGTCCTGACTTTC
- | TRBJ2-1 | - | TRBV7-2 | CASSSPSLYNEQFF | TGTGCCAGCAGTAGCCCCTCGCTCTACAATGAGCAGTTCTTC
many | TRBJ2-7 | - | TRBV6-1 | CASSEGGDSSYEQYF | TGTGCCAGCAGTGAAGGGGGGGACAGCTCCTACGAGCAGTACTTC
- | TRBJ2-1 | - | TRBV7-7 | CASSSIGGEGDEQFF | TGTGCTAGCAGCTCTATTGGGGGAGAGGGAGATGAGCAGTTCTTC
- | TRBJ1-2 | TRBD1 | TRBV20-1 | CSAREGTGDTYGYTF | TGCAGTGCTAGAGAGGGGACAGGGGACACCTATGGCTACACCTTC
- | TRBJ2-5 | TRBD2 | TRBV7-6 | CASSLPEGGGRQETQYF | TGTGCCAGCAGCTTACCGGAGGGCGGGGGTCGCCAAGAGACCCAGTACTTC
few | TRBJ2-1 | TRBD2 | TRBV6-6 | CASSQGLAGGGEQFF | TGTGCCAGCAGTCAGGGACTAGCGGGAGGCGGTGAGCAGTTCTTC
- | TRBJ2-1 | TRBD2 | TRBV20-1 | CSARDPGGTQFF | TGCAGTGCTAGAGATCCGGGGGGGACCCAGTTCTTC
- | TRBJ2-7 | TRBD2 | TRBV7-2 | CASRLTGGGLYEQYF | TGTGCCAGCAGGCTTACGGGGGGGGGACTCTACGAGCAGTACTTC
- | TRBJ2-7 | TRBD1 | TRBV7-6 | CASSLRTGSPDHEQYF | TGTGCCAGCAGCCTCCGGACAGGGAGCCCCGACCACGAGCAGTACTTC
few | TRBJ1-2 | - | TRBV5-1 | CASSFGGGYTF | TGCGCCAGCAGCTTCGGTGGTGGCTACACCTTC
once | TRBJ2-5 | TRBD2 | TRBV29-1 | CSVRGLAGRTKQETQYF | TGCAGCGTTAGGGGACTAGCGGGACGTACAAAGCAAGAGACCCAGTACTTC
- | TRBJ1-2 | - | TRBV7-9 | CASSSGSGDSYGYTF | TGTGCCAGCAGCTCCGGGTCAGGGGACTCTTATGGCTACACCTTC
- | TRBJ2-3 | - | TRBV10-1 | CASSESTNGRATQYF | TGCGCCAGCAGTGAGTCAACCAACGGACGAGCTACGCAGTATTTT
- | TRBJ1-2 | - | TRBV6-6 | CASEFDGQWHGYTF | TGTGCCAGCGAATTTGACGGACAGTGGCATGGCTACACCTTC
- | TRBJ2-5 | - | TRBV12-3/TRBV12-4 | CASGPAGFETQYF | TGTGCCAGCGGGCCTGCAGGGTTTGAGACCCAGTACTTC
few | TRBJ2-7 | - | TRBV6-6 | CASATTSYEQYF | TGTGCCAGCGCGACAACCTCCTACGAGCAGTACTTC
few | TRBJ1-2 | - | TRBV27 | CASSPISGTEPYGYTF | TGTGCCAGCAGTCCTATATCCGGGACGGAACCATATGGCTACACCTTC
once | TRBJ2-3 | - | TRBV7-2 | CASSPRRDSTDTQYF | TGTGCCAGCAGCCCCCGCCGGGATTCCACAGATACGCAGTATTTT
- | TRBJ1-5 | TRBD1 | TRBV20-1 | CSASSRGGNQPQHF | TGCAGTGCTAGTAGCAGGGGGGGCAATCAGCCCCAGCATTTT
- | TRBJ2-7 | TRBD1 | TRBV6-2/TRBV6-3 | CASKDRPPYEQYF | TGTGCCAGCAAGGACAGGCCTCCATACGAGCAGTACTTC